The clone carrying this T cell receptor (beta chain) has only one observation. CDR3 length: 15 residues. Germline-derived CDR1 and CDR2 are SGHAT and FQNNGV. V trimming: 5 bases; J trimming: 1 base; junction bases outside the gene matches: 8. The data were taken from a study of blood T cell repertoires in COVID-19. Across the study: Whether acute or convalescent, the COVID-19 samples came from the United States, Italy and Spain. In each case, the material was cDNA or gDNA derived from T cells, B-cell-depleted T cells, or PBMCs.

Authors' methods: Using reference gene primer amplification, nucleated cell counts were estimated. Libraries were prepared by immunoSEQ multiplex PCR; TCRdb keeps only in-frame clonotypes and omits some of them. D and trimming come from the DNA, and the V and J calls and clone size come from that table. The sample has about 140,000 clones, around 77% seen once. V gene TRBV11-2 combines with J gene TRBJ2-7, with 7 bases identical to TRBD1. This TCR was sampled from a man aged 45 to 65 with active or convalescent COVID-19. What was sequenced was peripheral blood. DNA of the CDR3: TGTGCCAGCAGCCCCGGGACAGTCCCTTCCTACGAGCAGTACTTC. It encodes CASSPGTVPSYEQYF. Together with reference TRBV11-2 and TRBJ2-7, the CDR3 gives the full variable domain: EAGVAQSPRYKIIEKRQSVAFWCNPISGHATLYWYQQILGQGPKLLIQFQNNGVVDDSQLPKDRFSAERLKGVDSTLKIQPAKLEDSAVYLCASSPGTVPSYEQYFGPGTRLTVT.